Sequencing of this TCR beta chain was carried out in a study of human T cells and chemical hapten exposure. Time point in this sample: patch test 3, about 24 weeks after DPC sensitization. Treatment in this sample: therapeutic diphenylcyclopropenone sensitization with weekly scalp DPC. This clonotype occurred a few times. Trimming removed 5 bases from V and 5 bases from J; junction bases left unmatched: 6. Germline lookup yields CDR1 MGHDK and CDR2 SYGVNS. The CDR3 is made up of 14 amino acids. TCRdb re-analysed the RACE reads in MiXCR, keeping a single row per CDR3 protein. The table includes roughly 130,000 distinct CDR3 sequences, about 10% detected once.

V gene TRBV25-1 combines with J gene TRBJ2-5, with TRBD1 matching 9 bases. The TCR originated in a woman aged 45-60 years with alopecia areata. Some clones in this sample may be carry-over from other donors' samples. Source: whole blood, taken in connection with sensitization to the hapten diphenylcyclopropenone (DPC). Here the CDR3 reads CASSPGTGFETQYF. The CDR3 bases are TGTGCCAGCAGTCCCGGGACAGGGTTCGAGACCCAGTACTTC.